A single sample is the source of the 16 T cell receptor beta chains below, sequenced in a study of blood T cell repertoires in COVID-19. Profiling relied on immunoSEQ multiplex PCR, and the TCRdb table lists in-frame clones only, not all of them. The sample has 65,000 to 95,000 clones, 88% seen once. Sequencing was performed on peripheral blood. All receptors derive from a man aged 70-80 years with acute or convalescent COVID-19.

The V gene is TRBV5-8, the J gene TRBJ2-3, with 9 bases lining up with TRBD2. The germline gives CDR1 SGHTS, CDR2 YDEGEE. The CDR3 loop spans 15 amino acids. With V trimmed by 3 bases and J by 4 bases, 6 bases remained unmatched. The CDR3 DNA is TGTGCCAGCAGCTCGTCGCGGGGGGGGTCAGATACGCAGTATTTT. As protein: CASSSSRGGSDTQYF. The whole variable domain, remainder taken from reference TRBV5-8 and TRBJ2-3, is EAGVTQSPTHLIKTRGQQATLRCSPISGHTSVYWYQQALGLGLQFLLWYDEGEERNRGNFPPRFSGRQFPNYSSELNVNALELEDSALYLCASSSSRGGSDTQYFGPGTRLTVL.

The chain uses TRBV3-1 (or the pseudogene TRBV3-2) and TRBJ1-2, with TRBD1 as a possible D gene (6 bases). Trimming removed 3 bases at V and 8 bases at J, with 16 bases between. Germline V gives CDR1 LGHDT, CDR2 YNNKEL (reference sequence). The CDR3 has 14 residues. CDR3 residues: CASSHPTGREGYTF. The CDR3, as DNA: TGTGCCAGCAGCCATCCTACAGGGAGGGAAGGCTACACCTTC.

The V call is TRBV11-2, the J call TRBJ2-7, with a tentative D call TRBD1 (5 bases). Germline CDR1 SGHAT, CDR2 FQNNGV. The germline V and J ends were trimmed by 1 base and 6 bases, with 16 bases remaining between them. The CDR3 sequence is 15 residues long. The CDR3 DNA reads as TGTGCCAGCAGCTTAGTGGTGGACACCGTAGGCGAGCAGTACTTC. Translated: CASSLVVDTVGEQYF.

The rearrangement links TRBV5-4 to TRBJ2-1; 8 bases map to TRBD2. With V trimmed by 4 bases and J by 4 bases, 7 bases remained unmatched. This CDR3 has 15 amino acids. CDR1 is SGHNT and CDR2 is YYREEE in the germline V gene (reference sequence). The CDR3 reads CASSRSGGTYNEQFF. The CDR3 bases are TGTGCCAGCAGCCGGAGCGGGGGTACGTACAATGAGCAGTTCTTC.

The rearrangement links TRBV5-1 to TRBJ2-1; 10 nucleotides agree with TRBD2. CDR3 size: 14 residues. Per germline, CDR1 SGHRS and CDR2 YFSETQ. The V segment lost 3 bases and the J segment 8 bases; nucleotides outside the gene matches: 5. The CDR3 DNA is TGCGCCAGCAGCTCCGGGACTAGCGTCGATGAGCAGTTCTTC. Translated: CASSSGTSVDEQFF.

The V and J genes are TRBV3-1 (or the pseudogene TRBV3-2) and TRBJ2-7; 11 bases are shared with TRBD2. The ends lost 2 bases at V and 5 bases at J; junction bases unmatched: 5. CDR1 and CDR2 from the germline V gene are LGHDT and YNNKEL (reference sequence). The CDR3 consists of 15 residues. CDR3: CASSQYSGGADEQYF. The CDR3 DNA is TGTGCCAGCAGCCAATATAGCGGGGGGGCCGACGAGCAGTACTTC.

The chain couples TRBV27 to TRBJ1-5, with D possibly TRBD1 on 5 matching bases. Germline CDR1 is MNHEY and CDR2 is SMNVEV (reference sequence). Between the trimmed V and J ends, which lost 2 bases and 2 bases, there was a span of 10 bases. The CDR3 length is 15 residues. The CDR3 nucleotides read TGTGCCAGCAGTTTAAGGGGAAGGGGCAATCAGCCCCAGCATTTT. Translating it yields CASSLRGRGNQPQHF.

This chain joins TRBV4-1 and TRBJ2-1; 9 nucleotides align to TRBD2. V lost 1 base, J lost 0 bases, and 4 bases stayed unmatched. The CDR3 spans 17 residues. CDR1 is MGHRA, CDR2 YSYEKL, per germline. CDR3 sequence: CASSQGLAVSSYNEQFF. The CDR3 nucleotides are TGCGCCAGCAGCCAAGGACTAGCGGTGAGCTCCTACAATGAGCAGTTCTTC.

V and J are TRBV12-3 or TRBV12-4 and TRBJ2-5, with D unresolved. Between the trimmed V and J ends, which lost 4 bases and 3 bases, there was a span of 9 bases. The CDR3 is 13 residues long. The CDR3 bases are TGTGCCAGCAGTTCTAGTATTGAAGAGACCCAGTACTTC. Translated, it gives CASSSSIEETQYF.

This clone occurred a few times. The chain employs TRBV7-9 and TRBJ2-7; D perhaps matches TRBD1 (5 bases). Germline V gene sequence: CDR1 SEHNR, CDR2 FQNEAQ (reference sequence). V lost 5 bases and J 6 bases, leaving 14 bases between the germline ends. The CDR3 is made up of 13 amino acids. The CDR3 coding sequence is TGTGCCAGCAGCCAAATGTCGCAGGGCGAGCAGTACTTC. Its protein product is CASSQMSQGEQYF.

The CDR3 DNA reads as TGTGCCAGCTCACCACCGGGGCCCACAGACCAAGAGACCCAGTACTTC. The encoded protein is CASSPPGPTDQETQYF. The chain recombines TRBV18 with TRBJ2-5; D might be TRBD1 (5 bases). CDR3 length equals 16 residues. The V and J ends lost 0 bases and 0 bases respectively, with 11 bases between them. Germline CDR1 KGHSH, CDR2 LQKENI.

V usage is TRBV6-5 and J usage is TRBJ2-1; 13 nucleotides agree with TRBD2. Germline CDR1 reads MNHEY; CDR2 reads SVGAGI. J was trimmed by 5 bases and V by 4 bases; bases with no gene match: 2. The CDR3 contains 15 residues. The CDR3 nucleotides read TGTGCCAGCAGTTCGGGACTAGCGGGACACAATGAGCAGTTCTTC. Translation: CASSSGLAGHNEQFF.

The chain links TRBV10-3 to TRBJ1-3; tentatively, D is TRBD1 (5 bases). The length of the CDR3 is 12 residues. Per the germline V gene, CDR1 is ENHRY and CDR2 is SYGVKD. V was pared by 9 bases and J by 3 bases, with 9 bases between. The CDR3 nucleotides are TGTGCCATATCGGGGGGTGGAAACACCATATATTTT. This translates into CAISGGGNTIYF.

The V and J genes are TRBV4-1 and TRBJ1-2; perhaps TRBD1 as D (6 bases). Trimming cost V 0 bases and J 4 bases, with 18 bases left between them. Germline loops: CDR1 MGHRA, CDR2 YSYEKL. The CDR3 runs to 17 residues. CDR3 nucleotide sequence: TGCGCCAGCAGCCAAGAAGGTTCGGCAGGGGCAGTCTATGGCTACACCTTC. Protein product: CASSQEGSAGAVYGYTF.

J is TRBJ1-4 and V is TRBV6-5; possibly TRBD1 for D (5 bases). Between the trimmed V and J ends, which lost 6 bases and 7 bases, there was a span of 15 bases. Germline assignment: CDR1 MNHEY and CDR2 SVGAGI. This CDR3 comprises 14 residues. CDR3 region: CASSRRGGGEKLFF. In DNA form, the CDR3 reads TGTGCCAGCAGCCGCCGGGGCGGGGGTGAAAAACTGTTTTTT.

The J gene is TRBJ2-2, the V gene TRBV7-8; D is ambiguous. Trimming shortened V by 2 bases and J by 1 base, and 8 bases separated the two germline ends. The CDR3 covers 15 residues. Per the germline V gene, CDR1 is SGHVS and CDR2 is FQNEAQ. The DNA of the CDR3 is TGTGCCAGCAGCTTAACAGACCTGAACACCGGGGAGCTGTTTTTT. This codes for CASSLTDLNTGELFF.